Below, 11 T cell receptor beta chains from the same sample are listed, as sequenced in a study of response to subunit inactivated influenza vaccine. TCRdb re-called the RT-PCR reads with MiXCR, one entry per CDR3 protein. This table has fewer than 600,000 distinct CDR3 sequences, approximately 7.2% appearing once. The material was PBMCs from blood, obtained around 25 months after vaccination. The origin of the receptors is a man between 50 and 75 years old who received an inactivated influenza vaccine.

This clonotype showed up just a few times. The genes are TRBV14 and TRBJ2-2; D is unclear. V lost 1 base and J 7 bases, leaving 10 bases between the germline ends. Looked up from germline, CDR1 is SGHDN and CDR2 is FVKESK. This CDR3 is 14 amino acids long. Written as DNA, the CDR3 is TGTGCCAGCAGCCAAGTGGGATTCGACGGGGAGCTGTTTTTT. Its translation: CASSQVGFDGELFF.

This chain links TRBV24-1 with TRBJ2-1; 8 positions match TRBD1. The CDR3 contains 16 residues. V shed 3 bases, J shed 4 bases, and the junction held 7 bases outside the gene matches. Germline V gene sequence: CDR1 KGHDR, CDR2 SFDVKD. CDR3 DNA: TGTGCCACCAGTGATCCGCAGGGGGCGTCTTACAATGAGCAGTTCTTC. It translates to CATSDPQGASYNEQFF.

This clonotype was seen ten or more times. The chain joins TRBV12-3 or TRBV12-4 to TRBJ2-1; D is unclear. V dropped 5 bases and J dropped 4 bases, with 18 bases sitting between them. CDR3 length equals 16 residues. CDR3 bases: TGTGCCAGCAGTCCCCGCGACGGATCCCCTTACAATGAGCAGTTCTTC. Amino acid sequence: CASSPRDGSPYNEQFF.

This clonotype was counted between two and nine times. V and J are TRBV12-3 or TRBV12-4 and TRBJ1-4; 9 bases align to TRBD1. Trimming took 3 bases from V and 8 from J; bases not matched to a gene: 4. This CDR3 contains 14 residues. The CDR3 coding sequence is TGTGCCAGCAGTTTCCCCGACAGGGGGGAAAAACTGTTTTTT. Translating it yields CASSFPDRGEKLFF.

The V gene is TRBV12-3 or TRBV12-4, the J gene TRBJ2-1; D might be TRBD1 or TRBD2, each matching 6 bases. There are 17 residues in the CDR3. The V end lost 6 bases, the J end lost 8 bases, and 26 bases lay between the germline ends. CDR3 nucleotides: TGTGCCAGCAGACCTCCGAGTGGGTTCGCAGGGGAGGATGAGCAGTTCTTC. It translates to CASRPPSGFAGEDEQFF.

A few counts support this clonotype. The chain combines TRBV6-1 with TRBJ2-2; weak D call: TRBD1 (5 bases). This CDR3 spans 15 amino acids. Germline values: CDR1 MNHNS, CDR2 SASEGT. Trimming removed 6 bases at V and 2 bases at J, with 13 bases between. The DNA for the CDR3 is TGTGCCAGCAGATCCACGACAGTAAACACCGGGGAGCTGTTTTTT. Translation: CASRSTTVNTGELFF.

V gene TRBV5-5 combines with J gene TRBJ2-2; D might be TRBD2 (5 bases). This CDR3 is built from 18 residues. Germline assignment: CDR1 SGHKS and CDR2 YYEKEE (reference sequence). V lost 1 base and J 0 bases, leaving 16 bases between the germline ends. CDR3 residues: CASSLSGSALTNTGELFF. Written as DNA, the CDR3 is TGTGCCAGCAGCTTGTCTGGGAGTGCCCTCACGAACACCGGGGAGCTGTTTTTT.

This clonotype was counted between two and nine times. The rearrangement links TRBV11-2 to TRBJ2-1; D is possibly TRBD2 (6 bases). V gave up 0 bases and J gave up 9 bases, with 18 bases separating them. CDR3 length equals 16 residues. The germline V gene has CDR1 SGHAT and CDR2 FQNNGV. The CDR3 bases are TGTGCCAGCAGCTTAGATGTGGAGGGCCTCAGCGGTGAGCAGTTCTTC. Its translation: CASSLDVEGLSGEQFF.

The chain has TRBV4-3 and TRBJ2-3; D not certain. Trimming cost V 2 bases and J 5 bases, with 5 bases left between them. The CDR3 length is 12 residues. CDR1 and CDR2 from the germline V gene are LGHNA and YSLEER. CDR3: CASSQTEDTQYF. For the CDR3, the DNA is TGCGCCAGCAGCCAAACCGAAGATACGCAGTATTTT.

This clonotype has a handful of counts. The chain employs TRBV28 and TRBJ1-1; no clear D. The CDR3 length is 14 residues. The V gene lost 4 bases and the J gene lost 2 bases, with 11 bases spanning the gap. The V gene's germline CDR1 is MDHEN and CDR2 SYDVKM. CDR3 in amino acids: CASSSGVYNTEAFF. In DNA form, the CDR3 reads TGTGCCAGCAGTTCGGGTGTCTATAACACTGAAGCTTTCTTT.

V usage is TRBV4-3 and J usage is TRBJ2-1; TRBD2 matches at 8 bases. V trimming: 1 base; J trimming: 3 bases; junction bases outside the gene matches: 11. The CDR3 is 18 amino acids. From germline, CDR1 is LGHNA and CDR2 YSLEER. Written as DNA, the CDR3 is TGCGCCAGCAGCCAAGTTTGTTTCTGGCGGGAGGACTACAATGAGCAGTTCTTC. Translating gives CASSQVCFWREDYNEQFF.